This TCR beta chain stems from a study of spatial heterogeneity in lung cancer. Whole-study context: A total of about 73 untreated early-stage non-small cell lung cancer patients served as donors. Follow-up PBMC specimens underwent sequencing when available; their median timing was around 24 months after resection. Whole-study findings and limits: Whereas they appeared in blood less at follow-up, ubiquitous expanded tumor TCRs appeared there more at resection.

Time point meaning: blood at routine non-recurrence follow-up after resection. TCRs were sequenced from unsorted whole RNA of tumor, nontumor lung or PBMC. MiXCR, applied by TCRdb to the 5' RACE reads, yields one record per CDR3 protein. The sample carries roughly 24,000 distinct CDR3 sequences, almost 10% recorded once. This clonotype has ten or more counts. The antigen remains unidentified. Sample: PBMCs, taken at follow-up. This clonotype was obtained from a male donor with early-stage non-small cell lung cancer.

CDR3 nucleotide sequence: TGCAGTGCTAGGTTGGACAGATACTCTGGCTACACCTTC. This translates into CSARLDRYSGYTF. The rearrangement joins TRBV20-1 to TRBJ1-2, with a weak D call TRBD1 (6 bases). The CDR3 loop spans 13 amino acids. Germline loops: CDR1 DFQATT, CDR2 SNEGSKA (reference sequence). Trimming left V 3 bases short and J 7 bases short, with 15 bases between.